This T cell receptor beta chain was found in a study of cytomegalovirus exposure and HLA in healthy donors. Overall study findings and caveats: Confirmation was obtained in vitro that a few CMV-associated chains are specific for CMV antigens.

The donors were part of the validation cohort of 120 subjects. That cohort was separate from the first cohort, which comprised 666 subjects. About this clone itself: Its cognate antigen is unknown.

Repertoires were generated with immunoSEQ multiplex PCR, while TCRdb's copy carries only in-frame clones and drops some. The sample yields approximately 120,000 clones, roughly nine tenths seen once. This TCR was sampled from a young woman in good health and CMV-seronegative. The sequenced material came from PBMCs.

This chain's CDR3 is CASSKTGAPNEKLFF. For the CDR3, the DNA is TGCGCCAGCAGCAAAACAGGGGCACCGAATGAAAAACTGTTTTTT. The rearrangement links TRBV4-3 to TRBJ1-4, with 7 bases that match TRBD1. The germline CDR1 and CDR2 sequences are LGHNA and YSLEER. J was trimmed by 5 bases and V by 5 bases; bases with no gene match: 8. This CDR3 is built from 15 residues.